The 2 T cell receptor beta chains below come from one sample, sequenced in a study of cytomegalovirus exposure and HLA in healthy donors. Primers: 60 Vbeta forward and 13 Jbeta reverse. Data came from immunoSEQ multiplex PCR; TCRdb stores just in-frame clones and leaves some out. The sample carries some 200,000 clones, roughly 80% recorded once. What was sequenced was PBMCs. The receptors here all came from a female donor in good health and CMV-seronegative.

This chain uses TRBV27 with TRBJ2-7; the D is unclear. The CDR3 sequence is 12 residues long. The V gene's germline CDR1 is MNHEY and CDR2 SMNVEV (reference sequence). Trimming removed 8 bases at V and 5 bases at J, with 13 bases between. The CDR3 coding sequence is TGTGCCAGCCGAAGGAACCAGGACGAGCAGTACTTC. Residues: CASRRNQDEQYF.

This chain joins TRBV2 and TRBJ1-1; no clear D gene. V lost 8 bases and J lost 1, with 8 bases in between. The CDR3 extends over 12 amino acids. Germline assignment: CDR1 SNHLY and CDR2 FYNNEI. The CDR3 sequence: CASSIQNTEAFF. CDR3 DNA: TGTGCCAGCTCCATCCAGAACACTGAAGCTTTCTTT.